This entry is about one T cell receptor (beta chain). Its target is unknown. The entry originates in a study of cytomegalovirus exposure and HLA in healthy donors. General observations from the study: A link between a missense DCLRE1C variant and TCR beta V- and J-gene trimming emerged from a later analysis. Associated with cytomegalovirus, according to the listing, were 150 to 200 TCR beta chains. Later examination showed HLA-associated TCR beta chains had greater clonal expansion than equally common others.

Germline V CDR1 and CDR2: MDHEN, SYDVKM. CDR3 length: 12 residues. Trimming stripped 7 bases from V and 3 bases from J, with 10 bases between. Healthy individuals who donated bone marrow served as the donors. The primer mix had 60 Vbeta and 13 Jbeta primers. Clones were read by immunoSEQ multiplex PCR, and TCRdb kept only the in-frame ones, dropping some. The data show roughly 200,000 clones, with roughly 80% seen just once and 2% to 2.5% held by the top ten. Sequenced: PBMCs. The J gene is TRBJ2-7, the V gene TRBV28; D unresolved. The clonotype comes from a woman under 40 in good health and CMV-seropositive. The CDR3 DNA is TGTGCCAGCACCGGAGACGTCTACGAGCAGTACTTC. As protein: CASTGDVYEQYF.